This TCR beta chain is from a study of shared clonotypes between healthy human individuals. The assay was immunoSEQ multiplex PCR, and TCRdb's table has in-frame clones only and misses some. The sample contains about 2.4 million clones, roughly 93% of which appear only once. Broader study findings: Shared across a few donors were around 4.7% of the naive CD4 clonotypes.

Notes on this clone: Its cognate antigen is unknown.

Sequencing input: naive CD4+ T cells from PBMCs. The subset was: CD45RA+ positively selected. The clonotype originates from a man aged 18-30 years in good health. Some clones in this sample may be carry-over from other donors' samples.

The CDR3 sequence: CASSRDGQPAGAFF. The CDR3 DNA reads as TGCGCCAGCAGCCGAGACGGACAGCCTGCCGGAGCTTTCTTT. The rearrangement uses TRBV4-3 and TRBJ1-1; TRBD1 is a possible D gene (6 bases). Germline values: CDR1 LGHNA, CDR2 YSLEER. Trimming took 4 bases from V and 10 from J, leaving 19 bases between them. The CDR3 extends over 14 amino acids.